This T cell receptor beta chain was sequenced in a study of T cells in women clearing cervical HPV infection. Study-level information: Case blood was drawn when the lesion was first found; control blood after infection became undetectable.

On this clone: Read data end 3 residues before the CDR3 end; the end is taken from the germline J gene.

All participants had a single incident cervical HPV16 infection, and prevalent HPV16 infections were excluded. From germline, CDR1 is DFQATT and CDR2 SNEGSKA (reference sequence). V dropped 6 bases and J dropped 1; count of bases not matched to a gene: 7. The length of the CDR3 is 15 residues. Generated by immunoSEQ multiplex PCR, the TCRdb table keeps only in-frame clones and is missing some. In total, the table holds about 20,000 clones. Sequenced input: blood buffy coat. The TCR was taken from a woman between 18 and 70 years old with a cervical HPV16 infection that either progressed to CIN3+ or cleared (not recorded which). V and J are TRBV20-1 and TRBJ1-4; 8 bases align to TRBD1. CDR3 in amino acids: CSARTGLGTNEKLFF. Partial CDR3 DNA: TGCAGTGCAAGGACAGGGCTTGGAACTAATGAAAAA.